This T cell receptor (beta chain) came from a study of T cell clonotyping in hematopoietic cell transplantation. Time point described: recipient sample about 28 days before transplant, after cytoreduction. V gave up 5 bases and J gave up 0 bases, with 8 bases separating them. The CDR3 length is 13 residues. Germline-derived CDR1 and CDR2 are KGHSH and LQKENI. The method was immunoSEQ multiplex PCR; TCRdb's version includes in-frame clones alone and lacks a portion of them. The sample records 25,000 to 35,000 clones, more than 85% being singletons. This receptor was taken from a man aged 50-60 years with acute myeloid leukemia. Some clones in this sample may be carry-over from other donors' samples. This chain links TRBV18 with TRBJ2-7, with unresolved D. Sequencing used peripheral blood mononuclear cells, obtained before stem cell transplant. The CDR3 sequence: CASSAGFSYEQYF. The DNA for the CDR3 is TGTGCCAGCTCAGCCGGGTTCTCCTACGAGCAGTACTTC.